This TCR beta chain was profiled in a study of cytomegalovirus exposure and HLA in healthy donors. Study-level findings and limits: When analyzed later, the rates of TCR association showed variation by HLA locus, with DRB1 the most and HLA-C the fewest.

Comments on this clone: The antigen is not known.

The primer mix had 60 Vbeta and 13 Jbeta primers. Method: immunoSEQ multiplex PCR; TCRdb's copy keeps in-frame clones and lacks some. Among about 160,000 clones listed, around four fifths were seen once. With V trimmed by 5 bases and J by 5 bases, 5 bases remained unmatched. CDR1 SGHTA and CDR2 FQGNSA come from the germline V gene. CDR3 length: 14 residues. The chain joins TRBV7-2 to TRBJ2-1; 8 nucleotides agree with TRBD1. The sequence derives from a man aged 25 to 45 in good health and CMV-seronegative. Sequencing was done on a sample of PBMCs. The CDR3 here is CASSQSRGHNEQFF. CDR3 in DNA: TGTGCCAGCAGCCAATCCAGGGGGCACAATGAGCAGTTCTTC.